The 14 T cell receptor beta chains presented below share a single source sample, sequenced in a study of T cell changes during pregnancy in multiple sclerosis. The method was immunoSEQ multiplex PCR; TCRdb's version includes in-frame clones alone and lacks a portion of them. The table has approximately 27,000 clones, approximately 91% seen once. The sample consisted of CD8+ T cells from peripheral blood mononuclear cells, taken before pregnancy. Source of these receptors: a female donor with multiple sclerosis, enrolled in a pregnancy study.

The chain links TRBV7-2 to TRBJ2-7; possibly TRBD2 for D (6 bases). V gave up 2 bases and J gave up 3 bases, with 14 bases separating them. Germline V CDR1 and CDR2: SGHTA, FQGNSA. This CDR3 contains 15 residues. The CDR3 DNA reads as TGTGCCAGCAGCTTAAGGGACTCCGGATTCTACGAGCAGTACTTC. It specifies CASSLRDSGFYEQYF.

The chain links TRBV28 to TRBJ1-2, with D unresolved. V lost 3 bases to trimming and J lost 1 base, with 18 bases between them. The germline V gene has CDR1 MDHEN and CDR2 SYDVKM. The CDR3 is made up of 17 amino acids. CDR3 sequence reads: CASSLLPTVSVNYGYTF. CDR3 in DNA: TGTGCCAGCAGTTTGCTCCCAACAGTGTCGGTTAACTATGGCTACACCTTC.

This chain connects TRBV7-9 to TRBJ2-1; 8 bases line up with TRBD2. Per germline, CDR1 SEHNR and CDR2 FQNEAQ (reference sequence). V gave up 5 bases and J gave up 2 bases; unmatched junction bases: 11. This CDR3 is 17 amino acids long. Written as DNA, the CDR3 is TGTGCCAGCAGCCCCGTAGCGGGGCTCATGGCCTACAATGAGCAGTTCTTC. This gives the protein CASSPVAGLMAYNEQFF.

The chain joins TRBV7-2 to TRBJ1-4; 7 bases agree with TRBD1. Germline-derived CDR1 and CDR2 are SGHTA and FQGNSA. J was trimmed by 8 bases and V by 1 base; bases with no gene match: 10. CDR3 length: 16 residues. CDR3 in amino acids: CASSLDFRDRQEKLFF. The CDR3 nucleotides are TGTGCCAGCAGCTTAGATTTCCGGGACAGACAGGAAAAACTGTTTTTT.

Here the CDR3 DNA reads TGTGCCAGCAGCTTAGGGCGGTCCCTCTTCGTCCTGACTTTC. As protein: CASSLGRSLFVLTF. This sequence joins TRBV7-9 and TRBJ2-6; D unresolved. From germline, CDR1 is SEHNR and CDR2 FQNEAQ (reference sequence). The ends were cut back, 1 base at V and 12 bases at J, with 13 bases in the middle. This CDR3 spans 14 amino acids.

This sequence joins TRBV6-5 and TRBJ2-1; D is perhaps TRBD1 (6 bases). V was trimmed by 2 bases and J by 0 bases, leaving 8 bases between them. The CDR3 is 15 residues long. The germline V gene has CDR1 MNHEY and CDR2 SVGAGI. CDR3 loop: CASSYQGTSYNEQFF. CDR3 DNA: TGTGCCAGCAGTTACCAGGGGACCTCCTACAATGAGCAGTTCTTC.

The chain combines TRBV6-4 with TRBJ2-3; 10 positions agree with TRBD2. Trimming removed 4 bases from V and 4 bases from J; junction bases left unmatched: 5. The germline gives CDR1 MRHNA, CDR2 SNTAGT. The CDR3 loop spans 15 amino acids. The chain's CDR3 is CASSAILAGADTQYF. CDR3 DNA sequence: TGTGCCAGCAGTGCCATCCTAGCGGGGGCAGATACGCAGTATTTT.

V is TRBV5-6 and J is TRBJ1-2, with D maybe TRBD1 (6 bases). V was cut by 4 bases and J by 4 bases, with 14 bases left in between. The germline V gene has CDR1 SGHDT and CDR2 YYEEEE. The CDR3 totals 14 residues. CDR3 sequence: CASSNLRGFYGYTF. The CDR3 DNA follows: TGTGCCAGCAGCAATCTCAGGGGTTTCTATGGCTACACCTTC.

The chain has TRBV7-8 and TRBJ2-7; no reliable D call. V lost 3 bases and J 2 bases, leaving 5 bases between the germline ends. This CDR3 contains 12 residues. The V gene's germline CDR1 is SGHVS and CDR2 FQNEAQ. Written as DNA, the CDR3 is TGTGCCAGCAGCTTCCTTACCTACGAGCAGTACTTC. Its translation is CASSFLTYEQYF.

The V gene is TRBV21-1, the J gene TRBJ2-4; TRBD1, as called in the table, went unchecked against the DNA. TRBV21-1 is assigned pseudogene status. This CDR3 is 20 amino acids long. CDR3 DNA sequence: TGTGCCAGCAGCAAAGCAGGCGGGGACAGGGGGCAAGTATCCAAAAACATTCAGTACTTC. Protein product: CASSKAGGDRGQVSKNIQYF.

The gene calls are TRBV19 and TRBJ2-1, with unresolved D. Trimming took 3 bases from V and 4 from J, leaving 25 bases between them. This CDR3 region has 19 residues. Germline values: CDR1 LNHDA, CDR2 SQIVND (reference sequence). The CDR3 here is CASSIPLNLGRPKYNEQFF. The CDR3 DNA reads TGTGCCAGTAGTATTCCCCTTAACCTAGGCAGACCTAAATACAATGAGCAGTTCTTC.

J is TRBJ1-1 and V is TRBV4-1, with a tentative D call TRBD1 (5 bases). The CDR3 loop spans 15 amino acids. The V gene lost 0 bases and the J gene lost 2 bases, with 10 bases spanning the gap. Germline V gene lookup returns CDR1 MGHRA and CDR2 YSYEKL. This chain's CDR3 is CASSQDRGLNTEAFF. The CDR3 bases are TGCGCCAGCAGCCAAGATAGGGGCCTTAACACTGAAGCTTTCTTT.

The V and J genes are TRBV19 and TRBJ2-6, with D hard to call. CDR3 length: 14 amino acids. Looked up from germline, CDR1 is LNHDA and CDR2 is SQIVND (reference sequence). Trimming removed 9 bases at V and 0 bases at J, with 9 bases between. The CDR3 here is CASTISSGANVLTF. CDR3 bases: TGTGCCAGCACTATCAGCTCTGGGGCCAACGTCCTGACTTTC.

The chain carries TRBV2 and TRBJ2-3; 8 bases are shared with TRBD2. Looked up from germline, CDR1 is SNHLY and CDR2 is FYNNEI. The CDR3 runs to 14 residues. With V trimmed by 9 bases and J by 6 bases, 11 bases remained unmatched. CDR3 in DNA: TGTGCCAGGGGACTAGTAGATCGAGCGGATACGCAGTATTTT. This sequence encodes CARGLVDRADTQYF. The whole variable domain, filled in from reference TRBV2 and TRBJ2-3, reads EPEVTQTPSHQVTQMGQEVILRCVPISNHLYFYWYRQILGQKVEFLVSFYNNEISEKSEIFDDQFSVERPDGSNFTLKIRSTKLEDSAMYFCARGLVDRADTQYFGPGTRLTVL.